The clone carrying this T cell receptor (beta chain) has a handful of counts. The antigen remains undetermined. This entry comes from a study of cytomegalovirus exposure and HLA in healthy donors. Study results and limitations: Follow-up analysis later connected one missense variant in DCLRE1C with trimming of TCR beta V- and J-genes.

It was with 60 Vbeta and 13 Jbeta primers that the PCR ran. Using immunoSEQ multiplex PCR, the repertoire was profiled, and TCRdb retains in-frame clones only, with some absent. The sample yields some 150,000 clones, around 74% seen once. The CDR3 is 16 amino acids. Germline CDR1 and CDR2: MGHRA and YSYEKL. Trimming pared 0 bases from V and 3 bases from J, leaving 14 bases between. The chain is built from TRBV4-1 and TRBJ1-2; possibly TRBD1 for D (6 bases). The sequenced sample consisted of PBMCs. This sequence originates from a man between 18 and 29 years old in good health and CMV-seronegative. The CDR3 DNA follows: TGCGCCAGCAGCCAAGAGGGGGCAGGTTGGGACTATGGCTACACCTTC. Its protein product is CASSQEGAGWDYGYTF.